A single count supports the clone carrying this TCR beta chain. Trimming shortened V by 2 bases and J by 8 bases, and 15 bases separated the two germline ends. The CDR3 runs 14 residues. Germline-derived CDR1 and CDR2 are SEHNR and FQNEAQ (reference sequence). These data are taken from a study of blood T cell repertoires in COVID-19. Sequenced by immunoSEQ multiplex PCR; TCRdb stores in-frame clones only, minus some. The sample lists about 110,000 clones; around 64% were seen once. The V call is TRBV7-9, the J call TRBJ1-2, with a possible D match to TRBD1 (6 bases). This TCR was sampled from a human donor with acute or convalescent COVID-19. The donor label of this sample is uncertain. Sequenced sample: peripheral blood. The CDR3 DNA follows: TGTGCCAGCAGCTTAAGAAGGACAGAAAGCGGCTACACCTTC. It yields the protein CASSLRRTESGYTF.